This T cell receptor beta chain was captured by sequencing in a study of blood T cell repertoires in COVID-19. The V end lost 12 bases, the J end lost 8 bases, and 22 bases lay between the germline ends. This CDR3 contains 14 residues. CDR1 is KGHDR, CDR2 SFDVKD, per germline. TCRdb's copy holds only in-frame clones and misses some; the assay was immunoSEQ multiplex PCR. The profile shows about 65,000 clones, roughly nine tenths of them singletons. The sample consisted of peripheral blood. The sequence came from a man between 60 and 70 years old with acute or convalescent COVID-19. V gene TRBV24-1 combines with J gene TRBJ2-1; TRBD2 might be the D (6 bases). The CDR3 DNA is TGTGCCGCGGGACGGGCCTTTCCCTTCCATGAGCAGTTCTTC. Translated: CAAGRAFPFHEQFF.